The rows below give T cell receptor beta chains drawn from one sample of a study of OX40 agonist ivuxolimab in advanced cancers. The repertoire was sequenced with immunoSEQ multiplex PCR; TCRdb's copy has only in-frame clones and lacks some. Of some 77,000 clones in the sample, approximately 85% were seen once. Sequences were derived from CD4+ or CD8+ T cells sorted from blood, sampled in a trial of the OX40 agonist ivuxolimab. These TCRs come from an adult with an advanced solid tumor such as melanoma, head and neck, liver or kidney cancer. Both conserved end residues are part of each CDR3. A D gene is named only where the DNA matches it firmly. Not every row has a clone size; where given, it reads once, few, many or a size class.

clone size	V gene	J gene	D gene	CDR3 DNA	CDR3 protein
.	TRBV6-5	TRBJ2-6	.	TGTGCCAGCAAGTTTGGTAGCTCTGGGGCCAACGTCCTGACTTTC	CASKFGSSGANVLTF
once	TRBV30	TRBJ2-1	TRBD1	TGTGCTGGCAGGGGGCGGCATGAGCAGTTCTTC	CAGRGRHEQFF
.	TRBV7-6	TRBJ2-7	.	TGTGCCAGCAGCTCCGGGAACGAGCAGTACTTC	CASSSGNEQYF
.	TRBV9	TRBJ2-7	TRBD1	TGTGCCAGCACCAGAACCACAGGGGTCGAGCAGTACTTC	CASTRTTGVEQYF
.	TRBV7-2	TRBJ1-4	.	TGTGCCAGCAGCGACGAATTAGGGGCTAATGAAAAACTGTTTTTT	CASSDELGANEKLFF
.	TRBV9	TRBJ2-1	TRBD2	TGTGCCAGCAGCGTAAGGTCTAGCGGGGAGAGCTCCTACAATGAGCAGTTCTTC	CASSVRSSGESSYNEQFF
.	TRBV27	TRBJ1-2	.	TGTGCCAGCAGTTCCGCAATGTTGGGTGATGGCTACACCTTC	CASSSAMLGDGYTF
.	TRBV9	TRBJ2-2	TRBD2	TGTGCCAGCAGCGCAAGAGTTAGCGGGGGGCATAGCACCGGGGAGCTGTTTTTT	CASSARVSGGHSTGELFF
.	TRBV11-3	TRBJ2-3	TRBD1	TGTGCCAGCAGCTTATCGGACAGGGGGAACGCAGATACGCAGTATTTT	CASSLSDRGNADTQYF
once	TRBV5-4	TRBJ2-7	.	TGTGCCAGCAGATCGGGGGGCACCTACGAGCAGTACTTC	CASRSGGTYEQYF
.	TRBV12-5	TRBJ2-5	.	TGTGCTAGTGCGAAACAAGAGACCCAGTACTTC	CASAKQETQYF
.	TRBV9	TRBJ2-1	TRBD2	TGTGCCAGCAGCGTAGCACTAGCGGGGGGGCCCTTAATCACTGAGCAGTTCTTC	CASSVALAGGPLITEQFF
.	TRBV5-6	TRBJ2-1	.	TGTGCCAGCAGCTTGGCCGGTGGTGAGCAGTTCTTC	CASSLAGGEQFF
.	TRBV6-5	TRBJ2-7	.	TGTGCCAGCAGTTACGGGACTTCCTACGAGCAGTACTTC	CASSYGTSYEQYF
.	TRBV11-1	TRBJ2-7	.	TGTGCCAGCAGCTTACAACCGGGTGCTCCCTACGAGCAGTACTTC	CASSLQPGAPYEQYF
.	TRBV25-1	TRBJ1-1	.	TGTGCCAGCCACGATCGCACTGAAGCTTTCTTT	CASHDRTEAFF
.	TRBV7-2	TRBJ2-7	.	TGTGCCAGCAGCTTGTCGGGGGAGCAGTACTTC	CASSLSGEQYF
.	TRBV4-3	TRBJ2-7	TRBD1	TGCGCCAGCAGCCAAGTAACCGGGACAGGGATCTCCTACGAGCAGTACTTC	CASSQVTGTGISYEQYF
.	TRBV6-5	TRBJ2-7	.	TGTGCCAGCAACCCAAACCCGGGACGTCTCTACGAGCAGTACTTC	CASNPNPGRLYEQYF
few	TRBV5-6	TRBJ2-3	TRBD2	TGTGCCAGCAGCTCTACTAGCGGTACATATACGCAGTATTTT	CASSSTSGTYTQYF
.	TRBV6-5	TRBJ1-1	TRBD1	TGTGCCAGCAGTTACCTGGGACAGGCGAACACTGAAGCTTTCTTT	CASSYLGQANTEAFF
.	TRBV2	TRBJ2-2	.	TGTGCCAGCAGTCCGGGTCGGAGCGGGCCCCATATTTTT	CASSPGRSGPHIF
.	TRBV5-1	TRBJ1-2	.	TGCGCCAGCAGCTTGGTTTCGGGAGACTATGGCTACACCTTC	CASSLVSGDYGYTF
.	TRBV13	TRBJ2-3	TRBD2	TGTGCCAGCAGCTCCGGACTAGCGGTAGATACGCAGTATTTT	CASSSGLAVDTQYF
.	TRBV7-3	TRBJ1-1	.	TGTGCCAGCAGCTTAAATATGATGGGGACTACTGAAGCTTTCTTT	CASSLNMMGTTEAFF
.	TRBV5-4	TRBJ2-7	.	TGTGCCAGCAGCCCCTCAGGAGGATCCTACGAGCAGTACTTC	CASSPSGGSYEQYF
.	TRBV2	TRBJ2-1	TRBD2	TGTGCCAGCAGCCGTAGCGGGGGCTCCTACAATGAGCAGTTCTTC	CASSRSGGSYNEQFF
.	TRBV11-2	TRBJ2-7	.	TGTGCCAGCACCTTTAGCGGAGCTGGGAACTACGAGCAGTACTTC	CASTFSGAGNYEQYF
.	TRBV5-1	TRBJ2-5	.	TGCGCCAGCAGCTTGTTGAAAAGCCAAGAGACCCAGTACTTC	CASSLLKSQETQYF
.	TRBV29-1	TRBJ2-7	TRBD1	TGCAGCGTTCGACAGGGGTTGGGCGAGCAGTACTTC	CSVRQGLGEQYF
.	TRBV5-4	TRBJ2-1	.	TGTGCCAGCAGCTTAGGGGGGCTTGGGCTCATTGTTCACAATGAGCAGTTCTTC	CASSLGGLGLIVHNEQFF
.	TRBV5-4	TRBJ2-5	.	TGTGCCAGCACCCCTAAGGACCAAGAGACCCAGTACTTC	CASTPKDQETQYF
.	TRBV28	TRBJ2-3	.	TGTGCCAGCAGTTCCCCCTCGAGAGGCGGGAAGTCAGTAGATACGCAGTATTTT	CASSSPSRGGKSVDTQYF
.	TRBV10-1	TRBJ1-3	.	TGCGCCAGCAGCCCAGGGGCTAACTCTGGAAACACCATATATTTT	CASSPGANSGNTIYF
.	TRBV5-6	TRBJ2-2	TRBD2	TGTGCCAGCAGCTTGTGGCAGCGGGAGCAAACCGGGGAGCTGTTTTTT	CASSLWQREQTGELFF
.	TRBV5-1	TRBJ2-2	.	TGCGCCAGCAATGTAGGGCCCACCGGGGAGCTGTTTTTT	CASNVGPTGELFF
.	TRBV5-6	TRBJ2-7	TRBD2	TGTGCCAGCAGCCCGGGGGGTGGGTACGAGCAGTACTTC	CASSPGGGYEQYF
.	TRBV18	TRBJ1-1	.	TGTGCCAGCTCACCAGTCCGTGACACTGAAGCTTTCTTT	CASSPVRDTEAFF
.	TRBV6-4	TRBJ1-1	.	TGTGCCAGCCCTTGCGGGGGGTTTGGCACTGAAGCTTTCTTT	CASPCGGFGTEAFF
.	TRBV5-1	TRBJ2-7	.	TGCGCCAGCCCAACAGGGAGGGGGCGGGAGGACCCCTACGAGCAGTACTTC	CASPTGRGREDPYEQYF
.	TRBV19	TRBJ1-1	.	TGTGCCAGTAGTATAGATTTTCGAGGGAACACTGAAGCTTTCTTT	CASSIDFRGNTEAFF
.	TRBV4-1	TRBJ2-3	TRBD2	TGCGCCAGCAGCCAAGAGAAGGCGGGAGGGCCAGATACGCAGTATTTT	CASSQEKAGGPDTQYF
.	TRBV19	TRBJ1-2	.	TGTGCCAGTAGTATAAGGGACCGGGACTATGGCTACACCTTC	CASSIRDRDYGYTF
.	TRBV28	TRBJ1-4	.	TGTGCCAGCAGTCTCCCTTGGGGGGGTACTAATGAAAAACTGTTTTTT	CASSLPWGGTNEKLFF
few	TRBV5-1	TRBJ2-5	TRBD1	TGCGCCAGCAGCTTGGCCGACAGGGGAAAAGAGACCCAGTACTTC	CASSLADRGKETQYF
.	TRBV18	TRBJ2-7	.	TGTGCCAGCTCGGGGGGGACACAGTCCTACGAGCAGTACTTC	CASSGGTQSYEQYF
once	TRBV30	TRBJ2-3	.	TGTGCCTGGAGAGGTCTAACAGATACGCAGTATTTT	CAWRGLTDTQYF
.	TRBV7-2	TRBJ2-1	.	TGTGCCAGCAGCTCCCATCTTAATGAGCAGTTCTTC	CASSSHLNEQFF
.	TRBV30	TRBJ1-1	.	TGTGCCTGGAGTGGTAAGGGCTTTTACACTGAAGCTTTCTTT	CAWSGKGFYTEAFF
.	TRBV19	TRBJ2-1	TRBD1	TGTGCCAGTAGTTTAACCCTTCCGGGACAGGGGGCGGGGAATGAGCAGTTCTTC	CASSLTLPGQGAGNEQFF
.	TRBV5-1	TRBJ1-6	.	TGCGCCAGCAGCTCCCGACAAATTAATTCACCCCTCCACTTT	CASSSRQINSPLHF
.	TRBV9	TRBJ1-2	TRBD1	TGTGCCAGCAGCGTAGGGACAGGGTCTGGCTACACCTTC	CASSVGTGSGYTF
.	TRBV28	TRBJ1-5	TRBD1	TGTGCCAGCAGTTTTCGTGACAGGGTCAATCAGCCCCAGCATTTT	CASSFRDRVNQPQHF
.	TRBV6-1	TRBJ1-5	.	TGTGCCAGCACTGGGCGGCAGGGGTTTAGTCAGCCCCAGCATTTT	CASTGRQGFSQPQHF
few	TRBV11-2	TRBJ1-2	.	TGTGCCAGCAGGCCAGGTCACCGCCCGGGAGGCTACACCTTC	CASRPGHRPGGYTF
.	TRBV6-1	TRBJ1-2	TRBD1	TGTGCCAGCAGTGATGCCGGGACAGGGTTCGGCTACACCTTC	CASSDAGTGFGYTF
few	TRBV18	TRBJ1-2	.	TGTGCCAGCTCACCGAAGGACGGTTATGGCTACACCTTC	CASSPKDGYGYTF
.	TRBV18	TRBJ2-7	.	TGTGCCAGCTCACCACCGGAGGCAGCCTCCTACGAGCAGTACTTC	CASSPPEAASYEQYF